The source of this T cell receptor (beta chain) is a study of identical twins. Study findings and constraints: High-abundance cord blood beta clonotypes had fewer insertions; memory repertoires showed none. Those out-of-frame alpha sequences shared by twins showed an excess of low generation probability. Invariant cells of the MAIT and iNKT types might have partly distorted the zero-insertion analyses.

From the 5' RACE reads, TCRdb called clonotypes with MiXCR, one entry per CDR3 protein. This table has approximately 700,000 distinct CDR3 sequences, 15% to 20% appearing once. Losses at the gene ends were 2 bases for V and 8 bases for J; bases not matched to a gene: 9. Germline-derived CDR1 and CDR2 are SGHRS and YFSETQ. The CDR3 has 15 amino acids. Turning to this clonotype: What it binds is unknown.

This sample also appeared in a second study, on T cells expressing NK-cell markers. Per that paper: The contribution of dominant NKG2C+ clonotypes to CD8+ T cells in about six donors was roughly 1.0-7.5%.

The source is a woman aged 18-35 years in good health. The sample comprised PBMCs. This rearrangement joins TRBV5-1 to TRBJ2-1, with 8 nucleotides matching TRBD2. Here the CDR3 reads CASSFQGLANDEQFF. The CDR3 DNA is TGCGCCAGCAGCTTCCAAGGACTAGCAAATGATGAGCAGTTCTTC.